This is a list of T cell receptor beta chains from one sample in a study of blood T cell repertoires in COVID-19. The table came from immunoSEQ multiplex PCR; TCRdb's copy has only in-frame clones and leaves some out. This table holds 250,000 to 300,000 clones, roughly 84% found once. What was sequenced was PBMCs or T cells enriched from blood (not recorded which). These receptors all stem from a man in his forties or fifties who had recovered from COVID-19. Each CDR3 is given with its conserved first and last residue.

V gene: TRBV27
J gene: TRBJ1-5
CDR3 protein: CASSLGLGNQPQHF

V gene: TRBV5-1
J gene: TRBJ1-2
CDR3 protein: CASSYRDRANYGYTF

V gene: TRBV19
J gene: TRBJ1-6
CDR3 protein: CASRTGQQRNRLSYNSPLHF

V gene: TRBV11-2
J gene: TRBJ2-7
CDR3 protein: CASSPNREQYF

V gene: TRBV5-8
J gene: TRBJ1-6
CDR3 protein: CASTTGWSGSGNSPLHF

V gene: TRBV7-9
J gene: TRBJ2-7
CDR3 protein: CASSFHLVNEQYF

V gene: TRBV9
J gene: TRBJ2-3
CDR3 protein: CASSVSQGAGTDTQYF

V gene: TRBV1
J gene: TRBJ2-1
CDR3 protein: CTSSQDTGDWNEQFF

V gene: TRBV11-3
J gene: TRBJ2-1
CDR3 protein: CASRDGLGNEQFF

V gene: TRBV12-2
J gene: TRBJ1-6
CDR3 protein: CASRSKPGQDYSPLHF

V gene: TRBV28
J gene: TRBJ2-7
CDR3 protein: CASRARDEQYF

V gene: TRBV28
J gene: TRBJ2-7
CDR3 protein: CASQTFIPYEQYF

V gene: TRBV9
J gene: TRBJ2-1
CDR3 protein: CASSVVGTHEQFF

V gene: TRBV6-4
J gene: TRBJ1-5
CDR3 protein: CASSDPTGLSNQPQHF

V gene: TRBV5-1
J gene: TRBJ1-1
CDR3 protein: CASSSRDRGLNTEAFF

V gene: TRBV30
J gene: TRBJ1-1
CDR3 protein: CAWSSYRVYPEAFF

V gene: TRBV9
J gene: TRBJ2-7
CDR3 protein: CASSGGLAGGNEQYF

V gene: TRBV9
J gene: TRBJ2-3
CDR3 protein: CASSPSGATDTQYF

V gene: TRBV24-1
J gene: TRBJ2-3
CDR3 protein: CATSDPSGGGPDTQYF

V gene: TRBV11-2
J gene: TRBJ2-7
CDR3 protein: CASSLEVGSYEQYF

V gene: TRBV5-4
J gene: TRBJ2-2
CDR3 protein: CASSFGRLAVTGELFF

V gene: TRBV7-6
J gene: TRBJ2-5
CDR3 protein: CASSLAVVAGKETQYF

V gene: TRBV5-1
J gene: TRBJ1-1
CDR3 protein: CASSLGTRNTEAFF

V gene: TRBV10-2
J gene: TRBJ1-5
CDR3 protein: CASRGTHSNQPQHF

V gene: TRBV10-3
J gene: TRBJ2-2
CDR3 protein: CAIRRGTSGAHGELFF

V gene: TRBV9
J gene: TRBJ1-4
CDR3 protein: CASSVGQGGLEKLFF

V gene: TRBV7-3
J gene: TRBJ2-1
CDR3 protein: CASSPGQGSYNEQFF

V gene: TRBV19
J gene: TRBJ2-3
CDR3 protein: CASSKTGGASTDTQYF

V gene: TRBV3-1/TRBV3-2
J gene: TRBJ2-3
CDR3 protein: CASSQDIVASGEDTQYF

V gene: TRBV10-3
J gene: TRBJ1-3
CDR3 protein: CAIRTGVGQGGNTIYF

V gene: TRBV19
J gene: TRBJ2-3
CDR3 protein: CASSSDRGTDTQYF

V gene: TRBV27
J gene: TRBJ2-2
CDR3 protein: CVSSPRGLVTGELFF

V gene: TRBV2
J gene: TRBJ2-1
CDR3 protein: CASSEETSGSYNEQFF

V gene: TRBV5-4
J gene: TRBJ2-5
CDR3 protein: CASSLPHGSQETQYF

V gene: TRBV11-3
J gene: TRBJ1-6
CDR3 protein: CASNRGPGVNSPLHF

V gene: TRBV12-5
J gene: TRBJ2-7
CDR3 protein: CASGLVQSIGVREQYF

V gene: TRBV6-2/TRBV6-3
J gene: TRBJ1-2
CDR3 protein: CASSLQGPEYGYTF

V gene: TRBV27
J gene: TRBJ2-7
CDR3 protein: CASSLTPGGMGYEQYF

V gene: TRBV2
J gene: TRBJ2-1
CDR3 protein: CASSDVRGGPGKQFF

V gene: TRBV4-2
J gene: TRBJ2-7
CDR3 protein: CASSQDRQTSGLSYEQYF

V gene: TRBV27
J gene: TRBJ2-1
CDR3 protein: CASSPGTGYYNEQFF

V gene: TRBV9
J gene: TRBJ2-3
CDR3 protein: CASSVAGGGLTDTQYF